The source of this TCR beta chain is a study of blood T cell repertoires in COVID-19. For the study at large: Samples representing acute and convalescent COVID-19 were sourced from the United States, Italy and Spain. Sources were T cells, B-cell-depleted T cells, or PBMCs; the material itself was cDNA or gDNA.

Per germline, CDR1 SQVTM and CDR2 ANQGSEA. The CDR3 runs to 12 residues. V was clipped by 6 bases and J by 0 bases, with 9 bases between them. In the original analysis: Nucleated cell number was recorded as an estimate derived from reference gene primer amplification. Data came from immunoSEQ multiplex PCR; TCRdb stores just in-frame clones and leaves some out. V and J calls plus clone size are reproduced from that table; the DNA served to infer D and trimming. This table holds about 83,000 clones, roughly 82% found once. Sequenced sample: peripheral blood. The clonotype comes from a man between 45 and 60 years old with active COVID-19. The chain couples TRBV29-1 to TRBJ2-7; D possibly corresponds to TRBD2 (5 bases). The DNA of the CDR3 is TGCAGCGTCCGCGGGTACTCCTACGAGCAGTACTTC. Residues: CSVRGYSYEQYF.